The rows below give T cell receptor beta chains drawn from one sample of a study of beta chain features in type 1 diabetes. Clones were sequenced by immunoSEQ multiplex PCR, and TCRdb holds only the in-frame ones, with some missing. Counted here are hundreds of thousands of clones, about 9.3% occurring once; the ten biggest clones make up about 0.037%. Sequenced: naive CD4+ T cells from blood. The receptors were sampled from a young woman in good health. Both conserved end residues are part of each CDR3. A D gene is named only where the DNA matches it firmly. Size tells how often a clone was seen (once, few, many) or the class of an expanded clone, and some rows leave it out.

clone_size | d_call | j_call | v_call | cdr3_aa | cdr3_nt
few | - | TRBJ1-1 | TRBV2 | CASLTDRNTEAFF | TGTGCCAGCCTCACGGACAGGAACACTGAAGCTTTCTTT
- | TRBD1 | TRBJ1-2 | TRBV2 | CASSWGRQGVGGYTF | TGTGCCAGTTCCTGGGGGAGACAGGGGGTTGGTGGCTACACCTTC
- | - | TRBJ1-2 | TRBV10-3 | CAIQGERGGYTF | TGTGCCATCCAGGGTGAAAGGGGTGGCTACACCTTC
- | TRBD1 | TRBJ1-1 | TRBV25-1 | CASSPDRADTEAFF | TGTGCCAGCAGTCCCGACAGGGCGGACACTGAAGCTTTCTTT
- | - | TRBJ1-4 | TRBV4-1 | CVSSQDRGYGEKLFF | TGCGTCAGCAGCCAAGACCGAGGGTATGGCGAAAAACTGTTTTTT
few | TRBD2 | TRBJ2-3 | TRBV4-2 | CASSQEGGARDTQYF | TGTGCCAGCAGCCAAGAGGGAGGGGCGAGAGATACGCAGTATTTT
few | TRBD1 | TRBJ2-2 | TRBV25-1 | CASSQRGRGGELFF | TGTGCCAGCAGTCAGAGGGGGCGAGGCGGGGAGCTGTTTTTT
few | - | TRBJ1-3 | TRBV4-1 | CASSQDEARAGNTIYF | TGCGCCAGCAGCCAAGATGAGGCCAGGGCTGGAAACACCATATATTTT
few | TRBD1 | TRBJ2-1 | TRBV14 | CASSLLSSSAPERTGKFNEQFF | TGTGCCAGCAGCCTACTATCCTCGTCGGCTCCTGAACGGACAGGAAAATTCAATGAGCAGTTCTTC
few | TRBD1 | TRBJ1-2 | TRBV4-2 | CASRPAGRGDGYTF | TGTGCCAGCAGACCGGCGGGCAGGGGGGATGGCTACACCTTC
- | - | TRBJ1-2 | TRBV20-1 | CSATPRGYTF | TGCAGTGCTACCCCTCGGGGCTACACCTTC
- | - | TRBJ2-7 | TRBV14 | CASSQNQGTYEQYF | TGTGCCAGCAGCCAAAATCAGGGCACCTACGAGCAGTACTTC
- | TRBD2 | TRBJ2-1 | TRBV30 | CAWGAGGSSYNEQFF | TGTGCCTGGGGGGCAGGCGGGAGCTCCTACAATGAGCAGTTCTTC
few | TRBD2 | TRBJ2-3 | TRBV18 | CASSGTSGSDTQYF | TGTGCCAGCTCGGGGACTAGCGGGAGCGATACGCAGTATTTT
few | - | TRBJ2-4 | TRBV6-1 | CASRRGPENIQYF | TGTGCAAGTCGGAGGGGCCCAGAAAACATTCAGTACTTC
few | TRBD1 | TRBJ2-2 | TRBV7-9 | CASSLQGQGRTGELFF | TGTGCCAGCAGCCTCCAAGGACAGGGTAGAACCGGGGAGCTGTTTTTT
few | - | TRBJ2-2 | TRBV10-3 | CAISETGQYTGELFF | TGTGCCATCAGTGAGACGGGACAATACACCGGGGAGCTGTTTTTT
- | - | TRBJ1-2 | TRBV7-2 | CASSFAARDGYTF | TGTGCCAGCAGCTTCGCGGCCCGCGATGGCTACACCTTC
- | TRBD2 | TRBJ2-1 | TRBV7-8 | CASSSPTGGGSYNEQFF | TGTGCCAGCAGCTCCCCCACGGGGGGGGGCTCCTACAATGAGCAGTTCTTC
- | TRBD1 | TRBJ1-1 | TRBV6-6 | CASSYSQGAHTEAFF | TGTGCCAGCAGTTACTCCCAGGGGGCGCACACTGAAGCTTTCTTT
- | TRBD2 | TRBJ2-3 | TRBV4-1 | CASSQGLAGVGSTDTQYF | TGCGCCAGCAGCCAAGGGCTAGCGGGAGTGGGAAGCACAGATACGCAGTATTTT
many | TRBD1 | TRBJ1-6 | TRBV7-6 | CASSRDRVDSPLHF | TGTGCCAGCAGCCGGGACAGGGTCGATTCACCCCTCCACTTT
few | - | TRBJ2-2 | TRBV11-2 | CASSLAGVKTGELFF | TGTGCCAGCAGCTTAGCGGGAGTAAAAACCGGGGAGCTGTTTTTT
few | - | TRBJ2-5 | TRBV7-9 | CASSLIVRGETQYF | TGTGCCAGCAGCTTAATCGTGAGGGGGGAGACCCAGTACTTC
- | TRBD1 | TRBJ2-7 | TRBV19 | CASSLTGWDYEQYF | TGTGCCAGTAGCCTGACAGGGTGGGACTACGAGCAGTACTTC
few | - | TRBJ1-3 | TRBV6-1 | CASTEGNLRNTIYF | TGTGCCAGCACGGAGGGGAACTTGAGAAACACCATATATTTT
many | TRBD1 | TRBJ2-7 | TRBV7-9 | CASSLVGQIDYEQYF | TGTGCCAGCAGCTTAGTGGGACAGATAGACTACGAGCAGTACTTC
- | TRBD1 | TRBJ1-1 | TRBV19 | CASSVGQTLTEAFF | TGTGCCAGTAGCGTGGGACAGACCCTCACTGAAGCTTTCTTT
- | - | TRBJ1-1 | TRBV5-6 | CASSLAIQGGTEAFF | TGTGCCAGCAGCTTGGCAATTCAGGGAGGAACTGAAGCTTTCTTT
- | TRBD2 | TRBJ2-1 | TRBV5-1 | CASSSGTSALGDEQFF | TGCGCCAGCAGCTCCGGGACTAGCGCGTTAGGGGATGAGCAGTTCTTC
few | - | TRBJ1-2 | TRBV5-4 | CASSPGGETYGYTF | TGTGCCAGCAGCCCAGGCGGGGAGACCTATGGCTACACCTTC
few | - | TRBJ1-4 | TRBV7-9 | CATSTDSNEKLFF | TGTGCCACCTCGACAGATTCTAATGAAAAACTGTTTTTT